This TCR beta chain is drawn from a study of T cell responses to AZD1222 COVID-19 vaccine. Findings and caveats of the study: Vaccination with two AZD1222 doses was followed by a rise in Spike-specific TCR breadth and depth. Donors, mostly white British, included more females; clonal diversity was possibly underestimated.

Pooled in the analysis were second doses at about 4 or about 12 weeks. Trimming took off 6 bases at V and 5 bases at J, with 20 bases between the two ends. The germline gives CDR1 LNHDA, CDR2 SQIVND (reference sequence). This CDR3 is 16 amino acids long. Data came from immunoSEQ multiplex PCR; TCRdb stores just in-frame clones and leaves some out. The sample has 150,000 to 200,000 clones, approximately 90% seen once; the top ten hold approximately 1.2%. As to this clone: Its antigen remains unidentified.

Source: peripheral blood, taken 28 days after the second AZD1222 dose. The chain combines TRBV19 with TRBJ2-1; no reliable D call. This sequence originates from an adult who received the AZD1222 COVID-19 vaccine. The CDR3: CASSLPPRPTHNEQFF. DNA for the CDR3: TGTGCCAGTAGCCTCCCCCCCCGACCTACCCACAATGAGCAGTTCTTC.